The 5 T cell receptor beta chains below come from one sample, sequenced in a study of breast tumors, draining lymph nodes, adjacent tissues. MiXCR, run by TCRdb on the multiplex PCR reads, gives a single entry per CDR3 protein. This sample has around 140,000 distinct CDR3 sequences, with 20% to 25% found just once. The lymph nodes were axillary draining lymph nodes from breast cancer patients. The sequenced sample was axillary lymph node tissue. The receptor set was obtained from a female donor with breast cancer. Some clones in this sample may be carry-over from other donors' samples.

This clonotype was counted many times. The V and J genes are TRBV6-4 and TRBJ1-3; 9 nucleotides match TRBD1. J gave up 1 base and V 4 bases, and 8 bases lay outside the gene matches. The CDR3 is 17 amino acids. Germline V lookup: CDR1 MRHNA, CDR2 SNTAGT. For the CDR3, the DNA is TGTGCCAGCAGTGCCCCGGACAGGGGAGAATCTGGAAACACCATATATTTT. Its translation is CASSAPDRGESGNTIYF.

This clonotype came up many times. The CDR3 nucleotides read TGTGCCAGCAGCGAGAGGGCGGGAGTGGCAGATACGCAGTATTTT. Translated: CASSERAGVADTQYF. The V call is TRBV7-7, the J call TRBJ2-3; 7 nucleotides match TRBD2. CDR3 length equals 15 residues. Germline V gene sequence: CDR1 SSHAT, CDR2 FNYEAQ (reference sequence). The V gene end was trimmed by 5 bases and the J gene end by 4 bases; junction bases not matched to a gene: 9.

At least ten counts were recorded for this clonotype. V is TRBV30 and J is TRBJ2-7; D ambiguous. Trimming left V 0 bases short and J 7 bases short, with 16 bases between. The CDR3 runs to 14 residues. Germline V gene sequence: CDR1 GTSNPN, CDR2 SVGIG (reference sequence). The CDR3 coding sequence is TGTGCCTGGAGTGTACTCGGTCCCTTCGGTGAGCAGTACTTC. Amino acids: CAWSVLGPFGEQYF.

The rearrangement uses TRBV11-2 and TRBJ2-7, with D unclear. The V gene lost 1 base and the J gene lost 4 bases, with 11 bases spanning the gap. The CDR3 loop spans 14 amino acids. Germline assignment: CDR1 SGHAT and CDR2 FQNNGV. CDR3 loop: CASSLGSVKYEQYF. The CDR3 DNA reads TGTGCCAGCAGCTTAGGTTCGGTAAAATACGAGCAGTACTTC.

In its sample, this clonotype was seen many times. The V gene is TRBV2, the J gene TRBJ2-2; D ambiguous. V dropped 4 bases and J dropped 3 bases, with 3 bases sitting between them. CDR3 size: 12 residues. The V gene's germline CDR1 is SNHLY and CDR2 FYNNEI. CDR3 protein: CASSGDTGELFF. The CDR3 bases are TGTGCCAGCAGTGGGGACACCGGGGAGCTGTTTTTT.